This T cell receptor (beta chain) came from a study of shared clonotypes between healthy human individuals. Some clones are missing from TCRdb's copy, which holds only in-frame ones; the method was immunoSEQ multiplex PCR. The sample shows a few million clones, just over 90% of them seen only once. Per germline, CDR1 SGHAT and CDR2 FQDESV (reference sequence). CDR3 length: 15 residues. Trimming removed 7 bases from V and 1 base from J; junction bases left unmatched: 8. The source of this sequence is a man aged 18 to 29 in good health. Some clones in this sample may be carry-over from other donors' samples. The chain couples TRBV11-1 to TRBJ2-3, with 7 bases aligning to TRBD2. Sample: naive CD4+ T cells from PBMCs. The subset: CD45RA+ positively selected. For the CDR3, the DNA is TGTGCCAGCACCCTATCTGGGGGGGGCACAGATACGCAGTATTTT. It specifies CASTLSGGGTDTQYF.